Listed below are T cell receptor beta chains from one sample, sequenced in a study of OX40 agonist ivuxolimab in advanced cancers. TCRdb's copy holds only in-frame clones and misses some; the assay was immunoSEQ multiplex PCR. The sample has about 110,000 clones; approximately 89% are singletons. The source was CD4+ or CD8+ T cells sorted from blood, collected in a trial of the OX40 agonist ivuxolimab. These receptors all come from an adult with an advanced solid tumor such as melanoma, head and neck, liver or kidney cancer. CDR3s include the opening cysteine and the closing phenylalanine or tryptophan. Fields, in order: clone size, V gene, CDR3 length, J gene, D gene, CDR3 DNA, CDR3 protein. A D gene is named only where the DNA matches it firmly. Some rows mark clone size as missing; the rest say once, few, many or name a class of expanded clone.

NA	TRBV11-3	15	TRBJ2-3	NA	TGTGCCAGCAGCTTAGCTGGGGGGCCTTGGGATACGCAGTATTTT	CASSLAGGPWDTQYF
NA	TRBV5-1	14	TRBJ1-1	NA	TGCGCCAGCAGCTTGGAGGGGATGAACACTGAAGCTTTCTTT	CASSLEGMNTEAFF
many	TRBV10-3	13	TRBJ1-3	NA	TGTGCCATCAGGGACAGCTCGGGAAACACCATATATTTT	CAIRDSSGNTIYF
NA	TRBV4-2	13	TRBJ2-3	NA	TGTGCCAGCAGCCAAAATCTTCGCGATACGCAGTATTTT	CASSQNLRDTQYF
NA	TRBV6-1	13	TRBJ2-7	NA	TGTGCCAGCGGAAGGTGGGAGGCCTACGAGCAGTACTTC	CASGRWEAYEQYF
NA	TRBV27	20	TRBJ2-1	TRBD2	TGTGCCAGCAGTTTATTTTTCCCGACTAGCGGGGGGAGCTCCTACAATGAGCAGTTCTTC	CASSLFFPTSGGSSYNEQFF
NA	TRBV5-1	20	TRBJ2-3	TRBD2	TGCGCCAGCAGCTCAAATACTCCGGGACTAGTGCTCTCTAGCACAGATACGCAGTATTTT	CASSSNTPGLVLSSTDTQYF
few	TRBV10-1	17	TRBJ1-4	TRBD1	TGCGCCACCACCCCATCTAAACAGGGGATGGAGGCTGAAAAACTGTTTTTT	CATTPSKQGMEAEKLFF
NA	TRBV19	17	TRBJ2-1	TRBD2	TGTGCCAGTAGTTTCCGGGTTGGGACTAGCGAGATCAATGAGCAGTTCTTC	CASSFRVGTSEINEQFF
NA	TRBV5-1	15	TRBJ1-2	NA	TGCGCCAGCAGCCCCAAGACAGACGAGTCTTCTGGCTACACCTTC	CASSPKTDESSGYTF
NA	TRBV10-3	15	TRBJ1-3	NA	TGTGCCATCAACATGGGGGAAATCTCTGGAAACACCATATATTTT	CAINMGEISGNTIYF
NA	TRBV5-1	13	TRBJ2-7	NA	TGCGCCAGCAGCTTGGGGGCCGACTACGAGCAGTACTTC	CASSLGADYEQYF
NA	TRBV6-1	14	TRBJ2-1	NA	TGTGCCAGCAGTGAAGTAGCGGCCTACAATGAGCAGTTCTTC	CASSEVAAYNEQFF
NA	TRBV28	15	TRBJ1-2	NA	TGTGCCAGCAGTTGGGACCCAGGGCTTAAGGGTGGCTACACCTTC	CASSWDPGLKGGYTF
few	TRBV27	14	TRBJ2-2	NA	TGTGCCACCTCGCCGGTCGGATGGTCCGGGGAGCTGTTTTTT	CATSPVGWSGELFF
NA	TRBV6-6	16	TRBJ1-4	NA	TGTGCCAGCAGCTACCAGGAGGGGTCATTCAATGAAAAACTGTTTTTT	CASSYQEGSFNEKLFF
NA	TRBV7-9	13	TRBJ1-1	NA	TGTGCCAGCAGCTTAGAAGAGGTCACTGAAGCTTTCTTT	CASSLEEVTEAFF
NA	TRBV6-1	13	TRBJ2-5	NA	TGTGCCAGCAGCGGCCTCCGAGAAGAGACCCAGTACTTC	CASSGLREETQYF
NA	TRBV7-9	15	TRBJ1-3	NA	TGTGCCAGCAGCTTAGGACAGATCTCTGGAAACACCATATATTTT	CASSLGQISGNTIYF
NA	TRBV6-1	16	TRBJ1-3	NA	TGTGCCAGCAGTGAAGCTTACCTGCGGGGTGGAAACACCATATATTTT	CASSEAYLRGGNTIYF
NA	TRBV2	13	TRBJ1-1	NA	TGTGCCAGCAGCCCCCAGTTGAACACTGAAGCTTTCTTT	CASSPQLNTEAFF
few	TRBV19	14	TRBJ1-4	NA	TGTGCCAGTAGTATATCCGGACAGAGGGGAGACCTGTTTTTT	CASSISGQRGDLFF
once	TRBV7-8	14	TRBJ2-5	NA	TGTGCCAGCAGCTTAGCGGGGGGCAGAGAGACCCAGTACTTC	CASSLAGGRETQYF
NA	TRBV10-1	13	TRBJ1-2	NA	TGCGCCAGCAGCGGACAGCGAAACTATGGCTACACCTTC	CASSGQRNYGYTF
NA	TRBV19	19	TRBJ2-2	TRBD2	TGTGCCAGTAGTGCACAGGGACTAGCGGGAGTACTCCGCACCGGGGAGCTGTTTTTT	CASSAQGLAGVLRTGELFF
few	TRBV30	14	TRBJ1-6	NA	TGTGCCTGGAGTGTAACAGGGACGTGGTCACCCCTCCACTTT	CAWSVTGTWSPLHF
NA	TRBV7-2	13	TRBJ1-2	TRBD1	TGTGCCAGCAGTTCGACAGGGAGATATGGCTACACCTTC	CASSSTGRYGYTF
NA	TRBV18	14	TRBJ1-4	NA	TGTGCCAGCTCACCACGGGGAACTGATGAAAAACTGTTTTTT	CASSPRGTDEKLFF
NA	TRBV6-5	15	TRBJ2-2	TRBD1	TGTGCCAGCAGCCGCGGACAGGGGAACACCGGGGAGCTGTTTTTT	CASSRGQGNTGELFF
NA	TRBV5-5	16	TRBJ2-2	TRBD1	TGTGCCAGCAGCTTCGCCGGACAGGTGGCTGACGGGGAGCTGTTTTTT	CASSFAGQVADGELFF
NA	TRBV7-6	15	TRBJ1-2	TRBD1	TGTGCCAGCAGCTTAACGCAGACAGGGAGCTATGGCTACACCTTC	CASSLTQTGSYGYTF